The 15 T cell receptor beta chains below come from one sample, sequenced in a study of T cell responses to AZD1222 COVID-19 vaccine. The data were produced by immunoSEQ multiplex PCR, yet TCRdb's version contains in-frame clones alone and is incomplete. The table lists about 140,000 clones, more than 85% of them singletons. Sequenced here: peripheral blood, sampled on day 0 of AZD1222 vaccination. The receptors here all came from an adult in good health.

The chain has TRBV19 and TRBJ2-5, with no clear D. The CDR3 has 14 amino acids. V was pared by 4 bases and J by 2 bases, with 11 bases between. CDR1 is LNHDA, CDR2 SQIVND, per germline (reference sequence). In nucleotides, the CDR3 is TGTGCCAGTAGTAGCGACCCCTTACAAGAGACCCAGTACTTC. Its translation is CASSSDPLQETQYF.

This sequence joins TRBV15 and TRBJ1-2, with D hard to call. The germline V gene encodes CDR1 LNHNV and CDR2 YYDKDF (reference sequence). Trimming cost V 0 bases and J 6 bases, with 11 bases left between them. CDR3 length equals 14 residues. CDR3 protein: CATSRDLGPHGYTF. The CDR3 DNA is TGTGCCACCAGCAGAGACCTGGGCCCGCATGGCTACACCTTC.

In DNA form, the CDR3 reads TGCGCCAGCAGCTTGGACGTTGAGCAGTTCTTC. Protein product: CASSLDVEQFF. V is TRBV5-1 and J is TRBJ2-1; D gene ambiguous. Deletions cut 0 bases from V and 9 bases from J, with 4 bases between. The CDR3 has 11 residues. CDR1 and CDR2 (germline): SGHRS, YFSETQ.

The gene calls are TRBV28 and TRBJ2-5, with 11 bases fitting TRBD2. This CDR3 has 16 residues. Germline trimming cut 4 bases from V and 3 bases from J; bases unmatched to any gene: 7. Germline V gene sequence: CDR1 MDHEN, CDR2 SYDVKM. CDR3 in amino acids: CASSSRTSGPEETQYF. CDR3 sequence (DNA): TGTGCCAGCAGTTCTAGGACTAGCGGGCCCGAAGAGACCCAGTACTTC.

The rearrangement links TRBV19 to TRBJ1-2, with D possibly being TRBD1 (6 bases). V dropped 4 bases and J dropped 2 bases, with 11 bases sitting between them. Germline CDR1 LNHDA, CDR2 SQIVND (reference sequence). This CDR3 is built from 14 residues. The CDR3 region is CASSRTVSNYGYTF. The CDR3 DNA sequence: TGTGCCAGTAGTAGGACAGTTTCCAACTATGGCTACACCTTC.

The chain uses TRBV11-2 and TRBJ2-7, with 7 bases matching TRBD2. Germline CDR1 SGHAT, CDR2 FQNNGV. This CDR3 has 15 amino acids. The ends lost 0 bases at V and 3 bases at J; junction bases unmatched: 5. The DNA of the CDR3 is TGTGCCAGCAGCTTAGATCGGCTAGCGGTCTACGAGCAGTACTTC. As protein: CASSLDRLAVYEQYF.

The rearrangement uses TRBV7-2 and TRBJ2-1; tentative D call: TRBD1 (6 bases). The length of the CDR3 is 14 residues. Trimming removed 3 bases at V and 6 bases at J, with 12 bases between. In germline, CDR1 is SGHTA, CDR2 FQGNSA. DNA of the CDR3: TGTGCCAGCAGCTTCCAGGGGAGTTCCAATGAGCAGTTCTTC. The encoded protein is CASSFQGSSNEQFF.

The chain links TRBV30 to TRBJ1-6; tentative D call: TRBD1 (5 bases). V lost 2 bases, J lost 9 bases, and 14 bases lay in between. Germline CDR1 is GTSNPN and CDR2 is SVGIG (reference sequence). CDR3 length: 14 amino acids. This CDR3 is CAWSPTVRGSPLHF. Here the CDR3 DNA reads TGTGCCTGGAGTCCCACGGTGAGGGGTTCACCCCTCCACTTT. The full variable domain, in which reference TRBV30 and TRBJ1-6 provide the parts outside the CDR3, is SQTIHQWPATLVQPVGSPLSLECTVEGTSNPNLYWYRQAAGRGLQLLFYSVGIGQISSEVPQNLSASRPQDRQFILSSKKLLLSDSGFYLCAWSPTVRGSPLHFGNGTRLTVT.

DNA of the CDR3: TGCGCCAGCAGCCGCCAAACTAGCGGACAGACCTACGAGCAGTACTTC. Its translation is CASSRQTSGQTYEQYF. The genes are TRBV4-1 and TRBJ2-7; 8 nucleotides agree with TRBD2. Germline CDR1 and CDR2: MGHRA and YSYEKL. The trim removed 4 bases at V and 2 bases at J, leaving 10 bases unmatched. The CDR3 contains 16 residues.

V gene TRBV27 combines with J gene TRBJ1-1; TRBD1 is a possible D gene (5 bases). The CDR3 is 14 amino acids. The V end was cut by 2 bases, the J end by 4 bases, with 11 bases between. The germline V gene has CDR1 MNHEY and CDR2 SMNVEV (reference sequence). The DNA for the CDR3 is TGTGCCAGCAGTTTACAGGGTGGGGCCACTGAAGCTTTCTTT. Its protein product is CASSLQGGATEAFF.

This clone was detected once. The V gene is TRBV18, the J gene TRBJ2-2; no clear D. Trimming took 2 bases from V and 0 from J, leaving 10 bases between them. The length of the CDR3 is 16 residues. In germline, CDR1 is KGHSH, CDR2 LQKENI. The CDR3 here is CASSPTPSTNTGELFF. In nucleotides, the CDR3 is TGTGCCAGCTCACCAACACCTTCAACGAACACCGGGGAGCTGTTTTTT.

This chain links TRBV28 with TRBJ1-5; tentatively, D is TRBD1 (6 bases). Deletions cut 7 bases from V and 0 bases from J, with 19 bases between. Germline V gene lookup returns CDR1 MDHEN and CDR2 SYDVKM. The CDR3 runs 17 residues. In DNA form, the CDR3 reads TGTGCCAGCACTTTTTGGGAAACAGGGAATAGCAATCAGCCCCAGCATTTT. Protein product: CASTFWETGNSNQPQHF.

The gene calls are TRBV12-5 and TRBJ2-2; possible D gene TRBD2, 5 bases. There are 15 residues in the CDR3. Trimming pared 3 bases from V and 5 bases from J, leaving 13 bases between. From germline, CDR1 is LGHNT and CDR2 FRNRAP. The CDR3 region is CASGFALEITGELFF. The CDR3, as DNA: TGTGCTAGTGGTTTTGCACTAGAGATTACCGGGGAGCTGTTTTTT. Based on the CDR3 plus reference TRBV12-5 and TRBJ2-2, the full variable domain is DARVTQTPRHKVTEMGQEVTMRCQPILGHNTVFWYRQTMMQGLELLAYFRNRAPLDDSGMPKDRFSAEMPDATLATLKIQPSEPRDSAVYFCASGFALEITGELFFGEGSRLTVL.

The rearrangement links TRBV11-3 to TRBJ2-3; TRBD2 aligns across 14 bases. The germline gives CDR1 SGHNT, CDR2 YENEEA. CDR3 length equals 17 residues. Germline trimming cut 5 bases from V and 4 bases from J; bases unmatched to any gene: 8. CDR3 in amino acids: CASSVAGTSGSADTQYF. The CDR3, as DNA: TGTGCCAGCAGCGTCGCCGGGACTAGCGGGAGTGCAGATACGCAGTATTTT.

The J gene is TRBJ2-1, the V gene TRBV19, with D possibly matching TRBD1 (7 bases). V was clipped by 3 bases and J by 1 base, with 13 bases between them. Germline V CDR1 and CDR2: LNHDA, SQIVND (reference sequence). The CDR3 extends over 16 amino acids. The CDR3 is CASSILPGGSYNEQFF. CDR3 nucleotide sequence: TGTGCCAGTAGTATTCTCCCAGGGGGGTCCTACAATGAGCAGTTCTTC.